This is a list of T cell receptor beta chains from one sample in a study of T cell responses to AZD1222 COVID-19 vaccine. The data were produced by immunoSEQ multiplex PCR, yet TCRdb's version contains in-frame clones alone and is incomplete. Of about 180,000 clones listed, almost 90% are singletons. This specimen consisted of peripheral blood, obtained 28 days after the second AZD1222 dose. The receptors derive from an adult who received the AZD1222 COVID-19 vaccine. CDR3s include the opening cysteine and the closing phenylalanine or tryptophan. The order of the fields is D gene, J gene, V gene, clone size, CDR3 protein, CDR3 DNA. A D gene is named only where the DNA matches it firmly. Clone size is shown for a subset of rows, as once, few, many or a class of expanded clone.

D: -; J: TRBJ1-5; V: TRBV5-1; size: -; CDR3: CASSPLGANQPQHF; DNA: TGCGCCAGCAGTCCTCTAGGGGCCAATCAGCCCCAGCATTTT
D: -; J: TRBJ1-2; V: TRBV7-8; size: -; CDR3: CASSLLDRGTTTF; DNA: TGTGCCAGCAGCTTACTCGACCGCGGGACAACCACCTTC
D: TRBD2; J: TRBJ2-7; V: TRBV24-1; size: -; CDR3: CATSDWRLAGGLGYF; DNA: TGTGCCACCAGTGATTGGCGACTAGCGGGGGGGCTAGGGTACTTC
D: -; J: TRBJ2-2; V: TRBV7-9; size: once; CDR3: CASSLDGSNTGELFF; DNA: TGTGCCAGCAGCTTAGACGGATCGAACACCGGGGAGCTGTTTTTT
D: -; J: TRBJ1-6; V: TRBV10-3; size: -; CDR3: CAISESPEGNNSPLHF; DNA: TGTGCCATCAGTGAGTCACCGGAGGGAAATAATTCACCCCTCCACTTT
D: -; J: TRBJ2-3; V: TRBV4-2; size: few; CDR3: CASSQERYSTDTQYF; DNA: TGTGCCAGCAGCCAAGAAAGGTATTCCACAGATACGCAGTATTTT
D: -; J: TRBJ2-2; V: TRBV6-5; size: -; CDR3: CASRLDRRKAGELFF; DNA: TGTGCCAGCAGGCTTGACAGGAGGAAGGCCGGGGAGCTGTTTTTT
D: -; J: TRBJ2-2; V: TRBV7-9; size: -; CDR3: CASSYGASTGELFF; DNA: TGTGCCAGCAGTTATGGGGCTAGCACCGGGGAGCTGTTTTTT
D: -; J: TRBJ1-6; V: TRBV10-3; size: -; CDR3: CAISEASGTQNSPLHF; DNA: TGTGCCATCAGTGAGGCTTCCGGGACCCAAAATTCACCCCTCCACTTT
D: -; J: TRBJ1-3; V: TRBV18; size: -; CDR3: CASSPPLSGKGNTIYF; DNA: TGTGCCAGCTCACCACCGCTCTCTGGAAAAGGAAACACCATATATTTT
D: -; J: TRBJ1-2; V: TRBV7-2; size: once; CDR3: CASSLVRTGGYGYTF; DNA: TGTGCCAGCAGCTTAGTACGTACGGGGGGCTATGGCTACACCTTC
D: -; J: TRBJ1-1; V: TRBV4-2; size: -; CDR3: CASSQGYGQMNTEAFF; DNA: TGTGCCAGCAGCCAAGGGTACGGACAGATGAACACTGAAGCTTTCTTT
D: -; J: TRBJ2-1; V: TRBV5-1; size: -; CDR3: CASSFSGATSYNEQFF; DNA: TGCGCCAGCAGCTTCTCAGGGGCTACCTCCTACAATGAGCAGTTCTTC
D: TRBD2; J: TRBJ2-3; V: TRBV6-5; size: -; CDR3: CARVDREASTDTQYF; DNA: TGTGCCAGAGTCGACCGGGAGGCGAGCACAGATACGCAGTATTTT
D: -; J: TRBJ2-3; V: TRBV5-6; size: -; CDR3: CASSLGAGETDTQYF; DNA: TGTGCCAGCAGCTTGGGTGCCGGAGAAACAGATACGCAGTATTTT
D: -; J: TRBJ2-4; V: TRBV27; size: -; CDR3: CASSPFAPLAKNIQYF; DNA: TGTGCCAGCAGTCCCTTCGCCCCACTAGCCAAAAACATTCAGTACTTC
D: -; J: TRBJ1-4; V: TRBV4-1; size: -; CDR3: CASSQAGQSNEKLFF; DNA: TGCGCCAGCAGCCAGGCAGGACAGTCTAATGAAAAACTGTTTTTT
D: -; J: TRBJ2-1; V: TRBV9; size: -; CDR3: CASSAQGLSYNEQFF; DNA: TGTGCCAGCAGTGCTCAGGGGCTCTCCTACAATGAGCAGTTCTTC
D: TRBD1; J: TRBJ2-7; V: TRBV4-3; size: once; CDR3: CASSPGTGSRVYEQYF; DNA: TGCGCCAGCAGCCCTGGGACAGGGTCTAGGGTTTACGAGCAGTACTTC
D: -; J: TRBJ1-1; V: TRBV20-1; size: -; CDR3: CSASKSTSNTEAFF; DNA: TGCAGTGCTAGTAAATCGACATCGAACACTGAAGCTTTCTTT
D: -; J: TRBJ2-1; V: TRBV2; size: -; CDR3: CASSERGGPGSEQFF; DNA: TGTGCCAGCAGTGAAAGGGGGGGCCCGGGGAGTGAGCAGTTCTTC
D: TRBD2; J: TRBJ2-7; V: TRBV5-1; size: -; CDR3: CASSLSGGSSYEQYF; DNA: TGCGCCAGCAGCTTGAGCGGGGGGTCCTCCTACGAGCAGTACTTC
D: -; J: TRBJ1-3; V: TRBV3-1/TRBV3-2; size: -; CDR3: CASSQDLSTPSSGNTIYF; DNA: TGTGCCAGCAGCCAAGATCTTAGCACCCCGAGCTCTGGAAACACCATATATTTT
D: TRBD2; J: TRBJ2-5; V: TRBV7-2; size: -; CDR3: CASSLVASGGDVQYF; DNA: TGTGCCAGCAGCTTAGTGGCTAGCGGGGGGGATGTCCAGTACTTC
D: -; J: TRBJ2-1; V: TRBV9; size: -; CDR3: CASSVGDSQYNEQFF; DNA: TGTGCCAGCAGCGTCGGGGACTCTCAGTACAATGAGCAGTTCTTC
D: -; J: TRBJ1-6; V: TRBV18; size: -; CDR3: CASSPGSGGNSPLHF; DNA: TGTGCCAGCTCACCAGGGTCGGGAGGAAATTCACCCCTCCACTTT
D: -; J: TRBJ1-5; V: TRBV6-5; size: -; CDR3: CASMVGVYQPQHF; DNA: TGTGCCAGCATGGTGGGGGTGTATCAGCCCCAGCATTTT
D: -; J: TRBJ1-3; V: TRBV7-8; size: -; CDR3: CASSHDHENTIYF; DNA: TGTGCCAGCAGCCACGACCACGAAAACACCATATATTTT
D: -; J: TRBJ1-2; V: TRBV3-1/TRBV3-2; size: -; CDR3: CASSQRHGYTF; DNA: TGTGCCAGCAGCCAAAGACATGGCTACACCTTC
D: -; J: TRBJ2-3; V: TRBV6-1; size: -; CDR3: CASSEWDTDTQYF; DNA: TGTGCCAGCAGTGAATGGGACACAGATACGCAGTATTTT
D: TRBD1; J: TRBJ1-2; V: TRBV5-8; size: -; CDR3: CASSQPGQGNYGYTF; DNA: TGTGCCAGCAGCCAACCGGGACAGGGGAACTATGGCTACACCTTC
D: TRBD1; J: TRBJ1-5; V: TRBV19; size: -; CDR3: CASSIDRGDIYSNQPQHF; DNA: TGTGCCAGTAGTATTGACAGGGGGGACATATATAGCAATCAGCCCCAGCATTTT
D: TRBD1; J: TRBJ2-7; V: TRBV4-2; size: -; CDR3: CASSQGTGDNSYEQYF; DNA: TGTGCCAGCAGCCAAGGGACAGGGGATAACTCCTACGAGCAGTACTTC
D: -; J: TRBJ2-2; V: TRBV7-2; size: -; CDR3: CASSLATTGGELFF; DNA: TGTGCCAGCAGCTTAGCTACCACGGGCGGGGAGCTGTTTTTT
D: -; J: TRBJ1-5; V: TRBV6-4; size: -; CDR3: CASSEGMGQPQHF; DNA: TGTGCCAGCAGTGAGGGAATGGGGCAGCCCCAGCATTTT
D: -; J: TRBJ1-2; V: TRBV29-1; size: -; CDR3: CSVEDFSPKRREGYGYTF; DNA: TGCAGCGTTGAAGATTTCTCCCCCAAGCGGAGGGAAGGCTATGGCTACACCTTC
D: TRBD1; J: TRBJ1-1; V: TRBV6-5; size: -; CDR3: CASSPRQGDTEAFF; DNA: TGTGCCAGCAGCCCCCGACAGGGTGACACTGAAGCTTTCTTT
D: -; J: TRBJ2-7; V: TRBV9; size: -; CDR3: CASSPRLVQYEQYF; DNA: TGTGCCAGCAGCCCCCGACTGGTGCAGTACGAGCAGTACTTC
D: TRBD1; J: TRBJ1-2; V: TRBV7-9; size: -; CDR3: CASSSPTGVGYTF; DNA: TGTGCCAGCAGCTCGCCGACAGGGGTCGGCTACACCTTC
D: -; J: TRBJ1-5; V: TRBV3-1/TRBV3-2; size: -; CDR3: CASSQGARQPQHF; DNA: TGTGCCAGCAGCCAAGGGGCAAGGCAGCCCCAGCATTTT
D: -; J: TRBJ2-7; V: TRBV5-1; size: -; CDR3: CASSLTGANSYEQYF; DNA: TGCGCCAGCAGCTTGACAGGAGCTAACTCCTACGAGCAGTACTTC
D: -; J: TRBJ1-4; V: TRBV5-1; size: -; CDR3: CASSSRAPSEKLFF; DNA: TGCGCCAGCAGCTCCCGGGCCCCTAGTGAAAAACTGTTTTTT
D: TRBD2; J: TRBJ2-1; V: TRBV19; size: -; CDR3: CASSIVGLAGGNEQFF; DNA: TGTGCCAGTAGTATAGTAGGACTAGCGGGGGGGAATGAGCAGTTCTTC
D: -; J: TRBJ2-2; V: TRBV3-1/TRBV3-2; size: -; CDR3: CASSQEGLAYTGELFF; DNA: TGTGCCAGCAGCCAAGAAGGGCTAGCGTACACCGGGGAGCTGTTTTTT
D: -; J: TRBJ1-3; V: TRBV19; size: -; CDR3: CASSSSFISGNTIYF; DNA: TGTGCCAGTAGTAGCAGCTTTATCTCTGGAAACACCATATATTTT
D: -; J: TRBJ1-6; V: TRBV9; size: -; CDR3: CASSVRVGNSPLHF; DNA: TGTGCCAGCAGCGTCAGGGTAGGAAATTCACCCCTCCACTTT
D: TRBD2; J: TRBJ2-5; V: TRBV5-1; size: few; CDR3: CASSLGLAFETQYF; DNA: TGCGCCAGCAGCTTGGGACTAGCGTTCGAGACCCAGTACTTC
D: -; J: TRBJ1-1; V: TRBV7-8; size: -; CDR3: CASSLDRATEAFF; DNA: TGTGCCAGCAGCTTAGATAGGGCTACTGAAGCTTTCTTT
D: -; J: TRBJ1-4; V: TRBV27; size: -; CDR3: CASSRDQGEISKLFF; DNA: TGTGCCAGCAGCAGAGACCAAGGCGAGATCTCAAAACTGTTTTTT
D: TRBD2; J: TRBJ2-2; V: TRBV20-1; size: -; CDR3: CSASPWTSGGQGNTGELFF; DNA: TGCAGTGCCAGTCCCTGGACTAGCGGGGGGCAAGGGAACACCGGGGAGCTGTTTTTT
D: -; J: TRBJ1-2; V: TRBV23-1; size: -; CDR3: CAKTGKLNGYTF; DNA: TGCGCCAAGACAGGTAAGCTCAATGGCTACACCTTC
D: TRBD1; J: TRBJ2-7; V: TRBV5-6; size: -; CDR3: CASSPTGQGISYEQYF; DNA: TGTGCCAGCAGCCCGACAGGACAGGGGATCTCCTACGAGCAGTACTTC
D: -; J: TRBJ2-7; V: TRBV2; size: -; CDR3: CASNRNLGEQYF; DNA: TGTGCCAGCAATAGGAACCTCGGCGAGCAGTACTTC
D: -; J: TRBJ1-1; V: TRBV7-2; size: -; CDR3: CASSLLIGEAFF; DNA: TGTGCCAGCAGCCTCCTAATCGGGGAAGCTTTCTTT
D: -; J: TRBJ2-7; V: TRBV18; size: -; CDR3: CASSPPISSGGLRYEQYF; DNA: TGTGCCAGCTCACCACCAATCTCTTCGGGGGGCCTGCGCTACGAGCAGTACTTC